This T cell receptor beta chain stems from a study of T cell repertoires in cytomegalovirus infection. TCRdb independently ran MiXCR on the reads; one entry per CDR3 protein. The sample shows approximately 110,000 distinct CDR3 sequences, 30% to 40% of them seen only once. Study-wide results and limits: Identification of carriers of CMV plus the relevant HLA was performed using cumulative public TCR beta family frequency. HLA-C-restricted CMV-specific TCR beta clonotypes were dominant in the ex vivo response.

Comments on this clonotype: The antigen is not known.

V lost 0 bases and J 1 base, leaving 6 bases between the germline ends. CDR1 is LGHNA and CDR2 is YSLEER in the germline V gene. The CDR3 has 14 residues. The chain links TRBV4-3 to TRBJ2-5; D is uncertain. The TCR sequence derives from a human donor in good health (CMV status not recorded). Some clones in this sample may be carry-over from other donors' samples. Material: CD8+ T cells from cultured PBMCs, obtained from culture after CMV antigen stimulation. CDR3 amino acids: CASSQDIVQETQYF. The CDR3 DNA follows: TGCGCCAGCAGCCAAGATATCGTCCAAGAGACCCAGTACTTC.